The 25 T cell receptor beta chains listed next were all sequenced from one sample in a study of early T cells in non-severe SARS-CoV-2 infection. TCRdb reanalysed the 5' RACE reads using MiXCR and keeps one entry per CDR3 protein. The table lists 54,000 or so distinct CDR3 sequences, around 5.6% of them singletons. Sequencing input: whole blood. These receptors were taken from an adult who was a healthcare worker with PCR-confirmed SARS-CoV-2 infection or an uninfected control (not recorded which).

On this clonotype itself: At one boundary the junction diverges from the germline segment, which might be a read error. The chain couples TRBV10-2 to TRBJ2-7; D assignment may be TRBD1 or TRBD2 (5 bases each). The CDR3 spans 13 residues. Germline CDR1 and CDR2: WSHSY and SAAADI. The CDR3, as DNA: TGTGCCAGCAAACGAGGGGAAGGAAGCGAGCAGTACTTC. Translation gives CASKRGEGSEQYF.

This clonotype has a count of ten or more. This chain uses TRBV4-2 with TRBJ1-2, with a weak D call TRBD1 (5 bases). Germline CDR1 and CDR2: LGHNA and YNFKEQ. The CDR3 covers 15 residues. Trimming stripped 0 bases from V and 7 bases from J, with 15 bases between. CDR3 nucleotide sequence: TGTGCCAGCAGCCAAGATTTTAACGGGGCGCCTGGCTACACCTTC. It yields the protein CASSQDFNGAPGYTF.

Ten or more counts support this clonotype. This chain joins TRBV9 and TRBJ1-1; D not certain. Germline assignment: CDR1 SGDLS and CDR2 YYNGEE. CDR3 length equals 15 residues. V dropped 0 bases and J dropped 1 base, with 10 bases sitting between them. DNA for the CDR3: TGTGCCAGCAGCGTAGGGTCAGCACCGAACACTGAAGCTTTCTTT. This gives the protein CASSVGSAPNTEAFF.

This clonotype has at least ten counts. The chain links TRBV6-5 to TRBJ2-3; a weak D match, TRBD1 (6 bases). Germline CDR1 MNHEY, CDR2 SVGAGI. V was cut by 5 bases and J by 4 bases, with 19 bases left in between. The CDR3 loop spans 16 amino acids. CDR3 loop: CASSPDWTDIADTQYF. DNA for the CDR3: TGTGCCAGCAGTCCGGATTGGACAGACATAGCAGATACGCAGTATTTT.

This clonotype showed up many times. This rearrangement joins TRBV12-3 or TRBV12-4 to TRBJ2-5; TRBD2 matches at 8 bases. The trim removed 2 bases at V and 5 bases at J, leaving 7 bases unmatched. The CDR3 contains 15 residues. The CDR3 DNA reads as TGTGCCAGCAGTTTATCAGGCGGGGGGCTGGAGACCCAGTACTTC. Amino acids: CASSLSGGGLETQYF.

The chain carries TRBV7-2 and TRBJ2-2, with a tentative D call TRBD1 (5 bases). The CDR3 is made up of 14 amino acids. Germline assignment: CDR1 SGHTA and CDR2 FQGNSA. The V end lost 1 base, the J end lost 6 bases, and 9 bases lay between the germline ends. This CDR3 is CASSLEWGAGELFF. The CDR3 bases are TGTGCCAGCAGCTTAGAGTGGGGCGCCGGGGAGCTGTTTTTT.

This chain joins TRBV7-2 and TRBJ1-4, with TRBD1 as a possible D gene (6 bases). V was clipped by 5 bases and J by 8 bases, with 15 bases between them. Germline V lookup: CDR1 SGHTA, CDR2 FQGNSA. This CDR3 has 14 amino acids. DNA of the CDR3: TGTGCCAGCAGCACCAGGGGTTTTGGAGAAAAACTGTTTTTT. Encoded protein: CASSTRGFGEKLFF.

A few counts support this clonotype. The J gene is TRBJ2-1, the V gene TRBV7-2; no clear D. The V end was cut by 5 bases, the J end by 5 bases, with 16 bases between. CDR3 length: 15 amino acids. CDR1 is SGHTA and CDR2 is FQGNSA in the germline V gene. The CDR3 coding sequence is TGTGCCAGCAGCACGTTATGGAAGACCGACAATGAGCAGTTCTTC. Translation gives CASSTLWKTDNEQFF.

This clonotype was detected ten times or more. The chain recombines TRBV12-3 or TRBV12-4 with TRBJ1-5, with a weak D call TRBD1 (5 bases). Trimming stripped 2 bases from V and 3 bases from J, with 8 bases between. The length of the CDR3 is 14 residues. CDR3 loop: CASSLQGLNQPQHF. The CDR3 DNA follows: TGTGCCAGCAGTTTACAGGGCCTCAATCAGCCCCAGCATTTT.

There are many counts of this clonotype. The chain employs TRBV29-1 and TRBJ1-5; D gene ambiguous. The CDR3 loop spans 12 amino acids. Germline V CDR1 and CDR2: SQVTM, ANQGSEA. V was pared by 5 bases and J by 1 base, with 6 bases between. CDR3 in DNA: TGCAGCGTTTCGGACAGCAATCAGCCCCAGCATTTT. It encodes CSVSDSNQPQHF.

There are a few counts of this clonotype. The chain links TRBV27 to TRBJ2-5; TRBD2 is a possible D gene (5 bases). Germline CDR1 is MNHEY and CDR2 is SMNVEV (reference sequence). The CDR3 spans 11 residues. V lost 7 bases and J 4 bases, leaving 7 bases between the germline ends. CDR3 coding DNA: TGTGCCAGCAAGGCGGGAGAGACCCAGTACTTC. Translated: CASKAGETQYF.

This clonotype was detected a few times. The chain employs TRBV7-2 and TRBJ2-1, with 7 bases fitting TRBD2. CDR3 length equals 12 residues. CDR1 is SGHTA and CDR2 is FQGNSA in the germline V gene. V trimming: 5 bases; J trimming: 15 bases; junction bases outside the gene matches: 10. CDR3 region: CASSNRLATPFF. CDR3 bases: TGTGCCAGCAGCAACCGACTAGCTACTCCGTTCTTC.

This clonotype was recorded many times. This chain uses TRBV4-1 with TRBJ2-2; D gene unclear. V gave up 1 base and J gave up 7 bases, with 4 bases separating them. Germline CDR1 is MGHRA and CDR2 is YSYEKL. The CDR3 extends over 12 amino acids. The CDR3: CASSQANGELFF. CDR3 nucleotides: TGCGCCAGCAGCCAAGCTAACGGGGAGCTGTTTTTT.

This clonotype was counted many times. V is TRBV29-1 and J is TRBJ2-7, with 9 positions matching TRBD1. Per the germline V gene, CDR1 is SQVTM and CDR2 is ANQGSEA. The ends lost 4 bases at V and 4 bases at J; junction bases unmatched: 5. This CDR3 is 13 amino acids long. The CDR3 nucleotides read TGCAGCGTTGCCGGACAGGGGAAATACGAGCAGTACTTC. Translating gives CSVAGQGKYEQYF.

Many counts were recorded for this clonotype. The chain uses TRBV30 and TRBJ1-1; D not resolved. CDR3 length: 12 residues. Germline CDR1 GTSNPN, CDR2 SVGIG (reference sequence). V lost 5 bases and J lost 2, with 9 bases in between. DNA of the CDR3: TGTGCCTGGCGGTCACAAAACACTGAAGCTTTCTTT. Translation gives CAWRSQNTEAFF.

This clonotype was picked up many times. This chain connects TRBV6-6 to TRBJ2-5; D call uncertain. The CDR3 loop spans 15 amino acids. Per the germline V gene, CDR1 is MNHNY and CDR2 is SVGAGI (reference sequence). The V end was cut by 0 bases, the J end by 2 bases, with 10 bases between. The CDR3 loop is CASSYSIPIQETQYF. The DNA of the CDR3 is TGTGCCAGCAGTTACTCGATACCTATTCAAGAGACCCAGTACTTC.

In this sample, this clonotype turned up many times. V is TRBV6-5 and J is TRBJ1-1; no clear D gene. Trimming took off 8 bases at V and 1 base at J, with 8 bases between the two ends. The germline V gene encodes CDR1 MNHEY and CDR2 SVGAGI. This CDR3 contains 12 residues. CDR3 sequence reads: CASSPGNTEAFF. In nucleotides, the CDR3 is TGTGCCAGCTCCCCAGGGAACACTGAAGCTTTCTTT.

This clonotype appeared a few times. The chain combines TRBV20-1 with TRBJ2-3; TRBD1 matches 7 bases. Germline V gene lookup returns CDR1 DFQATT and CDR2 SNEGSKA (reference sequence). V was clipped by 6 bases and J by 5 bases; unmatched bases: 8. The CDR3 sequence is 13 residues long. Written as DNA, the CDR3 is TGCAGTGCCTTGACAGGGATCGGAGATACGCAGTATTTT. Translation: CSALTGIGDTQYF.

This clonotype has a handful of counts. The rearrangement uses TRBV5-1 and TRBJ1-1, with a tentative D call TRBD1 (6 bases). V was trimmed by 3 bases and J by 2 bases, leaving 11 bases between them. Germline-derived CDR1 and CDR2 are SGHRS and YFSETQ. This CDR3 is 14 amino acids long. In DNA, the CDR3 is TGCGCCAGCAGCTGGGGGGCCAGCAACACTGAAGCTTTCTTT. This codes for CASSWGASNTEAFF.

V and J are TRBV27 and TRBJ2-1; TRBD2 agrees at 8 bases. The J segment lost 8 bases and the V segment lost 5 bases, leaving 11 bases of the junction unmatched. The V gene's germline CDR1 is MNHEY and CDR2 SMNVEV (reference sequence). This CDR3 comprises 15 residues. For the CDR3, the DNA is TGTGCCAGCAGTCCTATAAGCGGGGGCGGGGATGAGCAGTTCTTC. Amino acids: CASSPISGGGDEQFF.

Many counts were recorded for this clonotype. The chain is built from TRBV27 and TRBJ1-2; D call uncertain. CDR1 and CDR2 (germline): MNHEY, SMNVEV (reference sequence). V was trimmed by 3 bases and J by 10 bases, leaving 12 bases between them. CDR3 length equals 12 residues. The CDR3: CASSFSGIAYTF. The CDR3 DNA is TGTGCCAGCAGTTTTTCCGGAATAGCCTACACCTTC.

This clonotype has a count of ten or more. The CDR3 nucleotides read TGTGCCACGGGAAGTACGACCTCCCAAGAGACCCAGTACTTC. Amino acids: CATGSTTSQETQYF. The genes are TRBV10-3 and TRBJ2-5; tentatively, D is TRBD2 (5 bases). This CDR3 comprises 14 residues. V lost 10 bases, J lost 1 base, and 16 bases lay in between. Germline CDR1 is ENHRY and CDR2 is SYGVKD.

The CDR3 DNA reads TGTGCCAGTAGTATTCTGGGCGCCCCGACAGATACGCAGTATTTT. It yields the protein CASSILGAPTDTQYF. This rearrangement joins TRBV19 to TRBJ2-3, with D unclear. Per the germline V gene, CDR1 is LNHDA and CDR2 is SQIVND (reference sequence). The ends were cut back, 3 bases at V and 3 bases at J, with 13 bases in the middle. This CDR3 has 15 residues. Variable domain in full (rest from reference TRBV19 and TRBJ2-3): DGGITQSPKYLFRKEGQNVTLSCEQNLNHDAMYWYRQDPGQGLRLIYYSQIVNDFQKGDIAEGYSVSREKKESFPLTVTSAQKNPTAFYLCASSILGAPTDTQYFGPGTRLTVL.

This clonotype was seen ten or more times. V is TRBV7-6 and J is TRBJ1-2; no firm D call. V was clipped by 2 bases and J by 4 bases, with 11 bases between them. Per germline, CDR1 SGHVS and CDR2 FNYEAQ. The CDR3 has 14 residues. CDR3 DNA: TGTGCCAGCAGCTTATCCGGGATAGGCTATGGCTACACCTTC. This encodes CASSLSGIGYGYTF.

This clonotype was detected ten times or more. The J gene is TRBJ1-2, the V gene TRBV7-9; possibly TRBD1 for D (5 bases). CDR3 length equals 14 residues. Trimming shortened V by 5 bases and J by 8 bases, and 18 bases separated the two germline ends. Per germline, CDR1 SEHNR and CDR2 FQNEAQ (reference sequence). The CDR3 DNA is TGTGCCAGCAGCCCCCTGGGGGGAAGCTCCGGCTACACCTTC. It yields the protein CASSPLGGSSGYTF.